This is a list of T cell receptor beta chains from one sample in a study of blood T cell repertoires in COVID-19. Method: immunoSEQ multiplex PCR; TCRdb's copy keeps in-frame clones and lacks some. The data contain some 110,000 clones, around 85% of them singletons. What was sequenced was peripheral blood. The origin of the receptors is a man over 45 with acute or convalescent COVID-19. Each CDR3 is given with its conserved first and last residue. Where a row states a size, it is once, few, many or the class of an expanded clone; other rows omit it.

- TRBV5-3 CARSPRLAGVGTGELFF
- TRBV29-1 CSVIDRAGELFF
- TRBV11-3 CASSLGGSRGVNEQFF
once TRBV19 CASTSGQGGNQPQHF
once TRBV28 CASSFTSGSYNEQFF
once TRBV20-1 CSASAPGTDYGYTF
- TRBV5-4 CASSLFVGGQLGGNEQFF
once TRBV5-1 CASSHTSGSHEQYF
- TRBV7-9 CASSLSVDQPQHF
- TRBV14 CASSQEYSTNYGYTF
- TRBV20-1 CSASPPGLAGAGELFF
- TRBV6-5 CASSQGGTEAFF
- TRBV9 CASSVEGGTEAFF
- TRBV11-2 CASSLVGGGLKTDTQYF
few TRBV2 CASRDPGQVNEKLFF
- TRBV2 CASSEWARGGYSYNEQFF
- TRBV5-1 CASSSTSSDTQYF
- TRBV9 CASSERGLADTQYF
- TRBV4-1 CASSPQSGGGYTF
- TRBV6-5 CASSRGQNTEAFF